Each of the 30 T cell receptor beta chains below was sequenced from the same sample in a study of blood T cell repertoires in COVID-19. Repertoires were generated with immunoSEQ multiplex PCR, while TCRdb's copy carries only in-frame clones and drops some. The data hold around 250,000 clones, with around nine tenths observed a single time. The sequencing input was peripheral blood. These receptors were taken from a woman in her 70s with active or convalescent COVID-19.

V is TRBV6-5 and J is TRBJ1-1; D gene ambiguous. The CDR3 sequence is 12 residues long. The V end lost 7 bases, the J end lost 0 bases, and 6 bases lay between the germline ends. Germline V gene sequence: CDR1 MNHEY, CDR2 SVGAGI. CDR3 amino acids: CASIKLNTEAFF. The CDR3 DNA follows: TGTGCCAGCATAAAGCTGAACACTGAAGCTTTCTTT.

The J gene is TRBJ1-4, the V gene TRBV2; TRBD1 agrees at 11 bases. This CDR3 spans 17 amino acids. The trim removed 4 bases at V and 1 base at J, leaving 5 bases unmatched. Looked up from germline, CDR1 is SNHLY and CDR2 is FYNNEI. Here the CDR3 reads CASSGTGGARTNEKLFF. The CDR3 coding sequence is TGTGCCAGCAGTGGGACAGGGGGCGCAAGAACTAATGAAAAACTGTTTTTT.

This rearrangement joins TRBV19 to TRBJ1-1; D is ambiguous. V gave up 6 bases and J gave up 1 base, with 12 bases separating them. This CDR3 has 14 residues. Germline V gene data show CDR1 as LNHDA and CDR2 as SQIVND (reference sequence). The CDR3 DNA follows: TGTGCCAGTAGCCTTGGGCGGGGGAACACTGAAGCTTTCTTT. Its translation: CASSLGRGNTEAFF.

The V gene is TRBV18, the J gene TRBJ2-6; 12 nucleotides line up with TRBD1. The CDR3 sequence is 16 residues long. V lost 6 bases to trimming and J lost 4 bases; unmatched junction nucleotides: 4. The germline CDR1 and CDR2 sequences are KGHSH and LQKENI. The chain's CDR3 is CASSRDRGPGANVLTF. The CDR3 region has the DNA TGTGCCAGCTCTCGGGACAGGGGGCCCGGGGCCAACGTCCTGACTTTC.

This chain joins TRBV12-3 or TRBV12-4 and TRBJ2-4, with a possible D match to TRBD1 (5 bases). Deletions cut 6 bases from V and 5 bases from J, with 8 bases between. The CDR3 runs 12 residues. CDR3 coding DNA: TGTGCCAGCAGCCCCAGGGAAAACATTCAGTACTTC. It is translated as CASSPRENIQYF.

The rearrangement links TRBV11-2 to TRBJ1-6, with 7 bases that match TRBD1. Trimming at V came to 4 bases and at J to 9 bases, leaving 12 bases not matched to a gene. The CDR3 is 16 amino acids. Germline CDR1 reads SGHAT; CDR2 reads FQNNGV. CDR3 sequence: CASSWDSVDASSPLHF. In DNA, the CDR3 is TGTGCCAGCAGCTGGGACAGTGTGGATGCTAGTTCACCCCTCCACTTT.

The chain links TRBV11-2 to TRBJ1-1; D remains unclear. Germline values: CDR1 SGHAT, CDR2 FQNNGV. V gave up 2 bases and J gave up 1 base, with 8 bases separating them. This CDR3 comprises 14 residues. The CDR3 bases are TGTGCCAGCAGCTTACACAGCTCGAACACTGAAGCTTTCTTT. It codes for CASSLHSSNTEAFF.

CDR3 residues: CASSTPRSYNSPLHF. CDR3 nucleotide sequence: TGTGCCAGCAGTACTCCTCGGTCCTATAATTCACCCCTCCACTTT. This rearrangement joins TRBV6-5 to TRBJ1-6; D gene unclear. The V end lost 5 bases, the J end lost 1 base, and 9 bases lay between the germline ends. Germline V gives CDR1 MNHEY, CDR2 SVGAGI. The CDR3 contains 15 residues.

This chain connects TRBV2 to TRBJ1-2, with D possibly being TRBD1 (6 bases). Germline CDR1 and CDR2: SNHLY and FYNNEI. V lost 6 bases and J 4 bases, leaving 12 bases between the germline ends. This CDR3 has 13 amino acids. The CDR3 sequence is CASSADRLYGYTF. CDR3 coding DNA: TGTGCCAGCAGCGCCGACAGGCTCTATGGCTACACCTTC. The entire variable domain, with the rest obtained from reference TRBV2 and TRBJ1-2, is as follows: EPEVTQTPSHQVTQMGQEVILRCVPISNHLYFYWYRQILGQKVEFLVSFYNNEISEKSEIFDDQFSVERPDGSNFTLKIRSTKLEDSAMYFCASSADRLYGYTFGSGTRLTVV.

The chain employs TRBV15 and TRBJ2-1; 7 bases are a match to TRBD2. CDR1 and CDR2 (germline): LNHNV, YYDKDF (reference sequence). J lost 5 bases, V lost 3 bases, and 13 bases had no gene match. This CDR3 comprises 17 residues. The CDR3 spells CATSSSRLAFRNNEQFF. DNA for the CDR3: TGTGCCACCAGCAGTTCGAGACTAGCCTTTAGAAACAATGAGCAGTTCTTC.

This chain joins TRBV15 and TRBJ2-7, with D perhaps TRBD1 (5 bases). The CDR3 spans 14 residues. Germline CDR1 is LNHNV and CDR2 is YYDKDF (reference sequence). Trimming shortened V by 3 bases and J by 8 bases, and 17 bases separated the two germline ends. The CDR3 sequence: CATSRNRIGVKQYF. DNA for the CDR3: TGTGCCACCAGCAGGAATCGGATAGGGGTAAAGCAGTACTTC.

The V call is TRBV11-2, the J call TRBJ1-6; D might be TRBD1 (6 bases). The CDR3 has 15 amino acids. Trimming removed 5 bases from V and 7 bases from J, with 15 bases in between. Germline CDR1 and CDR2: SGHAT and FQNNGV. The CDR3 DNA is TGTGCCAGCAGCCTCCGGCAGGGGTGGAATTCACCCCTCCACTTT. Its translation is CASSLRQGWNSPLHF.

This clone showed up just once. The V gene is TRBV5-6, the J gene TRBJ2-1; 11 nucleotides align to TRBD2. Losses at the gene ends were 3 bases for V and 5 bases for J; bases not matched to a gene: 13. Germline V CDR1 and CDR2: SGHDT, YYEEEE. The CDR3 covers 18 residues. CDR3 sequence: CASSSGASGGLINNEQFF. The CDR3 DNA follows: TGTGCCAGCAGCTCCGGGGCTAGCGGGGGGCTAATAAACAATGAGCAGTTCTTC.

The chain has TRBV25-1 and TRBJ2-2; maybe TRBD1 (6 bases). The ends were cut back, 5 bases at V and 6 bases at J, with 10 bases in the middle. Germline V CDR1 and CDR2: MGHDK, SYGVNS. CDR3 size: 13 residues. The CDR3 region is CASSQGTAGELFF. CDR3 in DNA: TGTGCCAGCAGTCAGGGGACGGCCGGGGAGCTGTTTTTT.

The V and J genes are TRBV29-1 and TRBJ1-1, with D tentatively TRBD1 (5 bases). Germline V gene lookup returns CDR1 SQVTM and CDR2 ANQGSEA. Trimming left V 5 bases short and J 0 bases short, with 10 bases between. This CDR3 is 13 amino acids long. CDR3 nucleotide sequence: TGCAGCGTTCGGGGGGGGATGAACACTGAAGCTTTCTTT. Translated: CSVRGGMNTEAFF.

The J gene is TRBJ1-2, the V gene TRBV6-6; D possibly corresponds to TRBD1 (5 bases). CDR1 and CDR2 (germline): MNHNY, SVGAGI (reference sequence). The V end was cut by 6 bases, the J end by 3 bases, with 14 bases between. CDR3 length: 14 amino acids. The CDR3 loop is CASRGTAGHYGYTF. CDR3 coding DNA: TGTGCCAGCAGGGGGACGGCGGGGCACTATGGCTACACCTTC.

V gene TRBV7-9 combines with J gene TRBJ2-1; 10 bases align to TRBD2. Germline CDR1 is SEHNR and CDR2 is FQNEAQ (reference sequence). CDR3 length: 15 amino acids. Trimming cost V 4 bases and J 5 bases; bases outside gene matches: 5. CDR3 loop: CASSYPSGGNNEQFF. The CDR3 DNA sequence: TGTGCCAGCAGCTATCCTAGCGGGGGTAACAATGAGCAGTTCTTC.

This chain uses TRBV3-1 (or the pseudogene TRBV3-2) with TRBJ1-5, with TRBD1 identical over 7 bases. This CDR3 has 14 residues. Germline loops: CDR1 LGHDT, CDR2 YNNKEL (reference sequence). With V trimmed by 4 bases and J by 6 bases, 6 bases remained unmatched. Here the CDR3 reads CASSRGQASQPQHF. The DNA for the CDR3 is TGTGCCAGCAGCCGAGGACAGGCGAGTCAGCCCCAGCATTTT.

The chain carries TRBV5-1 and TRBJ1-5; unclear D gene. V lost 1 base and J 3 bases, leaving 11 bases between the germline ends. CDR3 length equals 15 residues. Germline CDR1 reads SGHRS; CDR2 reads YFSETQ. The CDR3 here is CASSLTPQANQPQHF. The DNA for the CDR3 is TGCGCCAGCAGCTTGACTCCCCAGGCCAATCAGCCCCAGCATTTT.

The chain is built from TRBV6-5 and TRBJ1-2; D gene ambiguous. Deletions cut 4 bases from V and 8 bases from J, with 17 bases between. The germline gives CDR1 MNHEY, CDR2 SVGAGI. The CDR3 loop spans 14 amino acids. Written as DNA, the CDR3 is TGTGCCAGCAGTTCCCCCGGGAGGGTAGGGGGCTACACCTTC. It yields the protein CASSSPGRVGGYTF.

The genes are TRBV19 and TRBJ1-5; unclear D gene. V gave up 5 bases and J gave up 1 base, with 15 bases separating them. CDR3 length: 16 amino acids. The germline V gene has CDR1 LNHDA and CDR2 SQIVND (reference sequence). The CDR3 sequence: CASSSQSGFSNQPQHF. In nucleotides, the CDR3 is TGTGCCAGTAGTTCCCAGTCGGGGTTCAGCAATCAGCCCCAGCATTTT.

V usage is TRBV29-1 and J usage is TRBJ1-4; D is unclear. This CDR3 is built from 13 residues. With 5 bases removed from V and 5 bases from J, the gap between germline ends came to 12 bases. Germline V gene data show CDR1 as SQVTM and CDR2 as ANQGSEA. For the CDR3, the DNA is TGCAGCGTTAGTCGAGGAAAGAATGAAAAACTGTTTTTT. Translated, it gives CSVSRGKNEKLFF. Full variable domain (remainder filled in from reference TRBV29-1 and TRBJ1-4): SAVISQKPSRDICQRGTSLTIQCQVDSQVTMMFWYRQQPGQSLTLIATANQGSEATYESGFVIDKFPISRPNLTFSTLTVSNMSPEDSSIYLCSVSRGKNEKLFFGSGTQLSVL.

In this sample, this clone turned up once. This chain links TRBV5-6 with TRBJ1-2; D unresolved. Per germline, CDR1 SGHDT and CDR2 YYEEEE. The CDR3 is made up of 11 amino acids. V was shortened by 7 bases and J by 7 bases, with 11 bases between the two germline ends. The CDR3 protein is CASALRGGYTF. The DNA of the CDR3 is TGTGCCAGCGCGCTTCGCGGTGGCTACACCTTC. The full variable domain, its missing parts supplied by reference TRBV5-6 and TRBJ1-2, is DAGVTQSPTHLIKTRGQQVTLRCSPKSGHDTVSWYQQALGQGPQFIFQYYEEEERQRGNFPDRFSGHQFPNYSSELNVNALLLGDSALYLCASALRGGYTFGSGTRLTVV.

V usage is TRBV10-3 and J usage is TRBJ1-1; TRBD1 aligns across 7 bases. The trim removed 6 bases at V and 9 bases at J, leaving 7 bases unmatched. This CDR3 is built from 12 residues. The germline V gene encodes CDR1 ENHRY and CDR2 SYGVKD. CDR3: CAIRNDREKAFF. The CDR3 DNA follows: TGTGCCATCAGGAATGACAGGGAGAAAGCTTTCTTT.

V usage is TRBV6-2 or TRBV6-3 and J usage is TRBJ2-2; D is ambiguous. The CDR3 has 13 residues. V was shortened by 4 bases and J by 6 bases, with 9 bases between the two germline ends. The germline V gene has CDR1 MNHEY and CDR2 SVGEGT. CDR3 amino acids: CASSFPTAGELFF. CDR3 in DNA: TGTGCCAGCAGTTTTCCTACCGCCGGGGAGCTGTTTTTT.

J is TRBJ1-3 and V is TRBV11-2; no reliable D call. Germline V gene lookup returns CDR1 SGHAT and CDR2 FQNNGV. The CDR3 sequence is 16 residues long. V was cut by 5 bases and J by 0 bases, with 14 bases left in between. CDR3 protein: CASSLNEATSGNTIYF. The DNA of the CDR3 is TGTGCCAGCAGCCTTAATGAGGCTACCTCTGGAAACACCATATATTTT. The whole variable domain, filled in from reference TRBV11-2 and TRBJ1-3, reads EAGVAQSPRYKIIEKRQSVAFWCNPISGHATLYWYQQILGQGPKLLIQFQNNGVVDDSQLPKDRFSAERLKGVDSTLKIQPAKLEDSAVYLCASSLNEATSGNTIYFGEGSWLTVV.

The chain has TRBV28 and TRBJ1-5, with 8 bases identical to TRBD1. CDR1 and CDR2 (germline): MDHEN, SYDVKM. J gave up 11 bases and V 1 base, and 1 base lay outside the gene matches. The CDR3 length is 12 residues. The CDR3 DNA is TGTGCCAGCAGTTTATTACAGGGGGCCCAGCATTTT. Translated, it gives CASSLLQGAQHF.

The chain links TRBV5-1 to TRBJ1-6; weak D call: TRBD1 (6 bases). The CDR3 runs 14 residues. The V and J ends lost 0 bases and 8 bases respectively, with 9 bases between them. In germline, CDR1 is SGHRS, CDR2 YFSETQ. The CDR3 DNA follows: TGCGCCAGCAGCTTGGACAGGGCCGATTCACCCCTCCACTTT. Protein product: CASSLDRADSPLHF.

The V gene is TRBV10-3, the J gene TRBJ2-5, with 10 positions matching TRBD1. The ends lost 8 bases at V and 5 bases at J; junction bases unmatched: 5. CDR1 is ENHRY, CDR2 SYGVKD, per germline. The CDR3 totals 13 residues. In nucleotides, the CDR3 is TGTGCCATCGGGACAGGGGCCTTCGAGACCCAGTACTTC. Residues: CAIGTGAFETQYF.

Only a few counts were recorded for this clone. This chain uses TRBV6-5 with TRBJ1-1; 11 nucleotides line up with TRBD1. The V and J ends lost 2 bases and 11 bases, in that order; junction bases with no gene match: 10. Germline CDR1 MNHEY, CDR2 SVGAGI. The CDR3 has 15 residues. Here the CDR3 DNA reads TGTGCCAGCAGTTACATCGGACAGGGGGCGGAGGTGGCTTTCTTT. This encodes CASSYIGQGAEVAFF.